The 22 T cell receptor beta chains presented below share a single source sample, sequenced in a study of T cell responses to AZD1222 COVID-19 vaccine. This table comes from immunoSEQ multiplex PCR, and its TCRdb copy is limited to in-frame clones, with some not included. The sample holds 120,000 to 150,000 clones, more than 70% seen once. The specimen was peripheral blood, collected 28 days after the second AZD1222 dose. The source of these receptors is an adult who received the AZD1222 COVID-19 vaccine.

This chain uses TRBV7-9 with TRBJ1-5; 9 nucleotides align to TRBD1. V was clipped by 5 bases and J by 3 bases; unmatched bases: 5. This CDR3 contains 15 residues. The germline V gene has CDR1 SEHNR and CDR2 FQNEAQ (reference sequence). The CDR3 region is CASSDGTGPNQPQHF. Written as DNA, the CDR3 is TGTGCCAGCAGCGATGGGACAGGGCCCAATCAGCCCCAGCATTTT.

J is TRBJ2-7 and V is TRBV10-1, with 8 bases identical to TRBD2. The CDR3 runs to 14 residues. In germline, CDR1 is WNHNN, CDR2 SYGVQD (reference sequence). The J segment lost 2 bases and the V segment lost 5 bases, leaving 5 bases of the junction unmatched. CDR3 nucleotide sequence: TGCGCCAGCAGTCAAGCGGGGGCCCCCTACGAGCAGTACTTC. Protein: CASSQAGAPYEQYF.

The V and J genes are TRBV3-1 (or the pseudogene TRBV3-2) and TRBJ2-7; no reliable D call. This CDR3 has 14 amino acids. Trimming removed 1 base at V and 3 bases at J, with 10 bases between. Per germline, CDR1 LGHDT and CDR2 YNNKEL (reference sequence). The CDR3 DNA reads TGTGCCAGCAGCCAAGCGCTTGGGAACTACGAGCAGTACTTC. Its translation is CASSQALGNYEQYF.

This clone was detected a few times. CDR3 coding DNA: TGTGCCAGTAAAGACCAGGGGCAGGGGAACTATGGCTACACCTTC. It translates to CASKDQGQGNYGYTF. The chain carries TRBV19 and TRBJ1-2; D perhaps matches TRBD1 (6 bases). The CDR3 has 15 amino acids. V lost 7 bases, J lost 2 bases, and 17 bases lay in between. Germline loops: CDR1 LNHDA, CDR2 SQIVND (reference sequence).

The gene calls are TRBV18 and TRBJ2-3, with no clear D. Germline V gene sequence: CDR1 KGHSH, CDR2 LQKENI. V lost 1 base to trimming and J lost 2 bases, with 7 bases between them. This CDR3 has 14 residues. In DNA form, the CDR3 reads TGTGCCAGCTCACCACAGAGGTTCACAGATACGCAGTATTTT. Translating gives CASSPQRFTDTQYF.

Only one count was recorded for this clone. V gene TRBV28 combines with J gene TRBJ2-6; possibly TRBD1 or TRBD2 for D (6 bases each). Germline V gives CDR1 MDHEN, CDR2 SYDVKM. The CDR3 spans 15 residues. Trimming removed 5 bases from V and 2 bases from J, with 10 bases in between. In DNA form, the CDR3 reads TGTGCCAGCAGTGGGGGGCAGGCTGGGGCCAACGTCCTGACTTTC. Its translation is CASSGGQAGANVLTF.

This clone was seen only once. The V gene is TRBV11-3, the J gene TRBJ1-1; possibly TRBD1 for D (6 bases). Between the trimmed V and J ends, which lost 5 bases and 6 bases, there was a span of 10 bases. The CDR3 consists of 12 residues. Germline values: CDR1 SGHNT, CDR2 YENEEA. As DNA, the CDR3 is TGTGCCAGCAGCCTACAGGGAGCTGAAGCTTTCTTT. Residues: CASSLQGAEAFF.

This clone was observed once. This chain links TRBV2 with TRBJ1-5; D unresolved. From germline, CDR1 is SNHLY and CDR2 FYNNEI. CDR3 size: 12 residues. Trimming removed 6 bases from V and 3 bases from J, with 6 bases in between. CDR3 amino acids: CASSRYNQPQHF. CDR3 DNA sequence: TGTGCCAGCAGCAGATACAATCAGCCCCAGCATTTT.

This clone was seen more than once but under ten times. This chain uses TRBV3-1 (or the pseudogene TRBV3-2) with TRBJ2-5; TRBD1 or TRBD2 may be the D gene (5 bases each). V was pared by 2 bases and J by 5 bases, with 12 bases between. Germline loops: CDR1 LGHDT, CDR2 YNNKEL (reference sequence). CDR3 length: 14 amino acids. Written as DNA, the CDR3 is TGTGCCAGCAGCCAACGGGGCTGGGCGGAGACCCAGTACTTC. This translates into CASSQRGWAETQYF.

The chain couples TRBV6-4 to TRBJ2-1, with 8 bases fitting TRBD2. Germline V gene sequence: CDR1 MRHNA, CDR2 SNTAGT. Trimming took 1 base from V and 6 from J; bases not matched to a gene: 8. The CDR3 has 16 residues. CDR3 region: CASSDLAREGLNEQFF. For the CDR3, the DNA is TGTGCCAGCAGTGACTTAGCCCGGGAGGGCCTCAATGAGCAGTTCTTC.

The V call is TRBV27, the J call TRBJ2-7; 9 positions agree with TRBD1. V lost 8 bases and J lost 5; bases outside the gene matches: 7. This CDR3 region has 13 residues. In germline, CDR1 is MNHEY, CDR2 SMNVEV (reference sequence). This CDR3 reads CASGSGQGNEQYF. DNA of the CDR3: TGTGCCAGCGGATCTGGACAGGGGAACGAGCAGTACTTC.

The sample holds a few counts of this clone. CDR3 loop: CASSYRTSRAYNEQFF. The CDR3 DNA reads as TGTGCCAGCAGTTACCGGACTAGCAGAGCCTACAATGAGCAGTTCTTC. The rearrangement uses TRBV6-5 and TRBJ2-1, with TRBD2 identical over 8 bases. Germline assignment: CDR1 MNHEY and CDR2 SVGAGI. The junction had 5 bases not matched to a gene; V was cut back by 2 bases and J by 2 bases. This CDR3 region has 16 residues.

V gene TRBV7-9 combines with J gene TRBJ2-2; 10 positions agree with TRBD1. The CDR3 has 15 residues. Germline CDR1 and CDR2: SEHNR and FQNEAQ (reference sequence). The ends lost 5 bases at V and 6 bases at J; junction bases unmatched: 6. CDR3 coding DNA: TGTGCCAGCAGCCAGACAGGGGGCGCCCCCGGGGAGCTGTTTTTT. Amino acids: CASSQTGGAPGELFF.

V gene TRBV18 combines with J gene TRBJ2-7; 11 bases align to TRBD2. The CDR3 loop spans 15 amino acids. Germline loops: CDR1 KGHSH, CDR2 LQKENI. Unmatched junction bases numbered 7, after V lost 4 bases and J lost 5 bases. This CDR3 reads CASSLTSGRGDEQYF. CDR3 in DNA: TGTGCCAGCTCACTAACTAGCGGGAGAGGGGACGAGCAGTACTTC.

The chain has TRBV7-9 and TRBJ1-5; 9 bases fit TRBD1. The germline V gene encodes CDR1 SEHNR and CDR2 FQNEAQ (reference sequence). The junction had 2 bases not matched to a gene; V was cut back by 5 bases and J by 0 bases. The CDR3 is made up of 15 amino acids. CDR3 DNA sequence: TGTGCCAGCAGCAGGACAGGGGATAGCAATCAGCCCCAGCATTTT. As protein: CASSRTGDSNQPQHF. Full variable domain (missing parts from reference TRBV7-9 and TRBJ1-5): DTGVSQNPRHKITKRGQNVTFRCDPISEHNRLYWYRQTLGQGPEFLTYFQNEAQLEKSRLLSDRFSAERPKGSFSTLEIQRTEQGDSAMYLCASSRTGDSNQPQHFGDGTRLSIL.

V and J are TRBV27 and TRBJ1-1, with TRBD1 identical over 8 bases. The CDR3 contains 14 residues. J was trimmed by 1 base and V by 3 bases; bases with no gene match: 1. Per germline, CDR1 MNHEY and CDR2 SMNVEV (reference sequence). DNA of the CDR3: TGTGCCAGCAGTTTGGGACAGGCGAACACTGAAGCTTTCTTT. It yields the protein CASSLGQANTEAFF.

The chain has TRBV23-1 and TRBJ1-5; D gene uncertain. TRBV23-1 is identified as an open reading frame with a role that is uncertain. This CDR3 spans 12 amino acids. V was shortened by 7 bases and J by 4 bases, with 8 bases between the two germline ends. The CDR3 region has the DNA TGCGCCAGCATGACGACGAATCAGCCCCAGCATTTT. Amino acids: CASMTTNQPQHF.

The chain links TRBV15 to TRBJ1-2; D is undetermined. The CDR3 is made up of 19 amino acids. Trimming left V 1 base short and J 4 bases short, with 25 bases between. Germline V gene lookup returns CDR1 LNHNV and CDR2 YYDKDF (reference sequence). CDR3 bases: TGTGCCACCAGCAGAGGGATTGCCAGGTCATCCTCAAGTCCCTATGGCTACACCTTC. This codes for CATSRGIARSSSSPYGYTF.

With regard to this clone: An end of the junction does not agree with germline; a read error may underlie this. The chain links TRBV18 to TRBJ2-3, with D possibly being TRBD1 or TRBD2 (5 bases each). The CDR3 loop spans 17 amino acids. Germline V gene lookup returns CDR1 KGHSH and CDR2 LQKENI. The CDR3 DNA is TGTGCCAGCTCACCATATTCGAGGGACGGTCCCACACATACGCAGTATTTT. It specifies CASSPYSRDGPTHTQYF.

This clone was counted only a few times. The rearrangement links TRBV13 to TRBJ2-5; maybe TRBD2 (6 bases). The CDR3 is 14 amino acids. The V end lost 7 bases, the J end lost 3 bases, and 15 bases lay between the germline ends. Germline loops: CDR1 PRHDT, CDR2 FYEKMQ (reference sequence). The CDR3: CASKVAGRKETQYF. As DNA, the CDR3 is TGTGCCAGCAAGGTTGCGGGGAGGAAAGAGACCCAGTACTTC.

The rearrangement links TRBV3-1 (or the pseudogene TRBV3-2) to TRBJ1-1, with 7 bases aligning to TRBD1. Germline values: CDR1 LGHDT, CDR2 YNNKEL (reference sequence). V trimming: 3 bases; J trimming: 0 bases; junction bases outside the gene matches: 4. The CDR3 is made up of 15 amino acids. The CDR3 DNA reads TGTGCCAGCAGCCACCCTGGGACAGTGAACACTGAAGCTTTCTTT. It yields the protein CASSHPGTVNTEAFF.

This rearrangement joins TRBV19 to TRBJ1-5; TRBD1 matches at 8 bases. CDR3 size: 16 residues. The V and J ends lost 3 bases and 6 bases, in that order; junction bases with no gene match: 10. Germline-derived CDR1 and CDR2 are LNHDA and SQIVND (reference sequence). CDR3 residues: CASSIQDRGGSQPQHF. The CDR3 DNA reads TGTGCCAGTAGTATTCAAGACAGGGGTGGTAGTCAGCCCCAGCATTTT.